This T cell receptor beta chain was recovered during a study of T-cell reconstitution after alpha-beta-depleted transplantation in children. Points from the study as a whole: Reportedly, alpha-beta T cells present about two months post-transplant originated from several hundred expanded clones of graft origin. Surviving recipient T cells and thymic progenitors produced the high day-60 TCRbeta diversity seen in some patients. After one year, T-cell counts and TCRbeta diversity mostly came from new T cells.

This clonotype was seen at least ten times. Antigen: not known. The germline gives CDR1 ENHRY, CDR2 SYGVKD. Trimming took off 2 bases at V and 1 base at J, with 14 bases between the two ends. CDR3 length: 17 amino acids. Unique molecular identifiers were incorporated during preparation of the TCRbeta library. TCRdb re-called the PCR reads with MiXCR, one entry per CDR3 protein. The sample holds tens of thousands of distinct CDR3 sequences, roughly 4.9% seen once. The rearrangement links TRBV10-3 to TRBJ1-4; no firm D call. The sequenced sample was PBMCs, mostly from graft donor cells, obtained 180 days after TCRalphabeta/CD19-depleted stem cell transplant. This TCR was sampled from a boy younger than two who had a stem cell transplant for acute myeloid leukemia, so the T cells may come from the graft donor. CDR3 sequence reads: CAISEKFGIQTNEKLFF. The CDR3 DNA follows: TGTGCCATCAGTGAGAAGTTTGGGATTCAAACTAATGAAAAACTGTTTTTT.